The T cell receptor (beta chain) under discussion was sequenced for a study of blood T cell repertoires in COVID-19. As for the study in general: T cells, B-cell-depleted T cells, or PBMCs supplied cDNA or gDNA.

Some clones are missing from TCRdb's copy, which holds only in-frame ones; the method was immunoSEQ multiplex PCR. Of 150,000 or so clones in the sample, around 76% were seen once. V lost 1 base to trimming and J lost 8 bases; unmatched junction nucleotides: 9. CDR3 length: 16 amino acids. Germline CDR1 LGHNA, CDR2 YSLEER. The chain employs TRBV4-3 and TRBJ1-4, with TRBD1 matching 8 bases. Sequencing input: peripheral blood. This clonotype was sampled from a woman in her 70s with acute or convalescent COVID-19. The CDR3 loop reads CASSQALQGGREKLFF. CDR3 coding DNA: TGCGCCAGCAGCCAAGCCCTACAGGGGGGGCGCGAAAAACTGTTTTTT.